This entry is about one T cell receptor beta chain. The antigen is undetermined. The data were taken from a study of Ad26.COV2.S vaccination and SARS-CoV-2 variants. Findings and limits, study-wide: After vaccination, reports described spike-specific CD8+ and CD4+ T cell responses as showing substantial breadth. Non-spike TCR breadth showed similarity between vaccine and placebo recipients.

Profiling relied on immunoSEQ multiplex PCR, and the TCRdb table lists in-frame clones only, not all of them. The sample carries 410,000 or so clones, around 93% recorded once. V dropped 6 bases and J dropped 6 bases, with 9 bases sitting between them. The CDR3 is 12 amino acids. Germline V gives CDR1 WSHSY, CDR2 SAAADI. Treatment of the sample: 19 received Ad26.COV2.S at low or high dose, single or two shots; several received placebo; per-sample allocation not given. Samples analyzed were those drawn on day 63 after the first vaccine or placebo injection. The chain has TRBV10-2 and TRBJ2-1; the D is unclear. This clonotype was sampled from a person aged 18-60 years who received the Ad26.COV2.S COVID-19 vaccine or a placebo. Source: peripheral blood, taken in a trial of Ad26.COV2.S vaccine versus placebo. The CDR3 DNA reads TGCGCCAGCAGGTTTTTTGGCAATGAGCAGTTCTTC. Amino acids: CASRFFGNEQFF.